The rows below give T cell receptor beta chains drawn from one sample of a study of blood T cell repertoires in COVID-19. TCRdb keeps only in-frame clones here, not all; method: immunoSEQ multiplex PCR. The sample has approximately 190,000 clones; roughly 85% are singletons. The sample was peripheral blood. These receptors originate from a woman between 25 and 40 years old with acute or convalescent COVID-19. CDR3s include the opening cysteine and the closing phenylalanine or tryptophan. D genes are given only for firm matches. Size values are once, few and many counts, or a class for expanded clones, and some rows have none.

j_gene,v_gene,abundance,d_gene,CDR3nt,CDR3aa
TRBJ1-5,TRBV6-5,-,-,TGTGCCAGCCAGTCAATCGTTCAGCCCCAGCATTTT,CASQSIVQPQHF
TRBJ1-5,TRBV7-9,-,-,TGTGCCAGCAGCTTAGGGGGGACTGTCAATCAGCCCCAGCATTTT,CASSLGGTVNQPQHF
TRBJ2-4,TRBV27,once,TRBD2,TGTGCCAGCAGTTTAAGGGCTAGCGGGAGAAGGTCAAACATTCAGTACTTC,CASSLRASGRRSNIQYF
TRBJ1-2,TRBV30,-,-,TGTGCCTGGAGTCCCGGGACTCTCGGCTACACCTTC,CAWSPGTLGYTF
TRBJ1-3,TRBV28,few,-,TGTGCCAGCAGGTACGACGGAGCCTCTGGAAACACCATATATTTT,CASRYDGASGNTIYF
TRBJ1-4,TRBV19,-,TRBD1,TGTGCCAGTAGTCGACAGGGGGCGCGAGAAAAACTGTTTTTT,CASSRQGAREKLFF
TRBJ1-6,TRBV19,-,-,TGTGCCAGTAGGAATTTCGTCGGGGGTGATTCACCCCTCCACTTT,CASRNFVGGDSPLHF
TRBJ2-7,TRBV12-3/TRBV12-4,-,TRBD2,TGTGCCAGCAGTTTGGCGGGGGGGCGCGAGCAGTACTTC,CASSLAGGREQYF
TRBJ1-2,TRBV28,few,-,TGTGCCAGCAGTTTAGGGGGCGAGGATGGCTACACCTTC,CASSLGGEDGYTF
TRBJ2-7,TRBV3-1/TRBV3-2,-,TRBD2,TGTGCCAGCAGCCAAGATCAGCGGGGCAGTATTTTCGAGCAGTACTTC,CASSQDQRGSIFEQYF
TRBJ1-5,TRBV27,-,-,TGTGCCAGCAGTCGGCAGGATAGCAATCAGCCCCAGCATTTT,CASSRQDSNQPQHF
TRBJ1-1,TRBV7-2,-,-,TGTGCCAGCAGCTTCGGGGTTATGGGAGCTTTCTTT,CASSFGVMGAFF
TRBJ2-2,TRBV7-8,-,TRBD1,TGTAAGGGGGCAGCGAACACCGGGGAGCTGTTTTTT,CKGAANTGELFF
TRBJ1-2,TRBV12-3/TRBV12-4,few,-,TGTGCCAGCAGGGTAGGGGGTGTCTATGGCTACACCTTC,CASRVGGVYGYTF
TRBJ1-2,TRBV11-2,-,-,TGTGCCAGCAGCCCCCTCAGGGGCAGGGTGAACTATGGCTACACCTTC,CASSPLRGRVNYGYTF
TRBJ1-2,TRBV27,-,TRBD1,TGTGCCAGCAGTCCTCAGACAGGGGCTCTCACCTTC,CASSPQTGALTF
TRBJ2-6,TRBV6-2/TRBV6-3,-,-,TGTGCCAGCAGTTACCCCCCCATCTCTGGGGCCAACGTCCTGACTTTC,CASSYPPISGANVLTF
TRBJ2-7,TRBV27,-,-,TGTGCCAGCAGTCAACCAGGACACCGCCTCAGCGAGCAGTACTTC,CASSQPGHRLSEQYF
TRBJ2-1,TRBV4-2,few,TRBD2,TGTGCCAGCAGCCAAGAGACTAGCGGCTACAATGAGCAGTTCTTC,CASSQETSGYNEQFF
TRBJ1-4,TRBV7-2,-,-,TGTGCCAGCAGCTTATGGGGGACAAAAGAAAAACTGTTTTTT,CASSLWGTKEKLFF
TRBJ2-1,TRBV27,-,-,TGTGCCAGCAGTTTTAGGGGTACCGAGCAGTTCTTC,CASSFRGTEQFF
TRBJ2-1,TRBV4-1,-,TRBD2,TGCGCCAGCAGCCAATACCTAGCGGACAATGAGCAGTTCTTC,CASSQYLADNEQFF
TRBJ2-3,TRBV15,-,-,TGTGCCACCAGCCGGGACGGACTACCCACAGATACGCAGTATTTT,CATSRDGLPTDTQYF
TRBJ2-5,TRBV7-9,-,-,TGTGCCAGCAGCTCCCCAGGGGGGCAAGAGACCCAGTACTTC,CASSSPGGQETQYF
TRBJ1-1,TRBV13,-,TRBD1,TGTGCCAGCAGCTACGACAGGGTGAACACTGAAGCTTTCTTT,CASSYDRVNTEAFF
TRBJ1-3,TRBV29-1,-,TRBD1,TGCAGCGCTAGGACAGGGACGGGAAACACCATATATTTT,CSARTGTGNTIYF